The T cell receptor beta chain under discussion was sequenced for a study of Ad26.COV2.S vaccination and SARS-CoV-2 variants. Turning to the study itself: By the intramuscular route, Ad26.COV2.S was given once, or twice 56 days apart. Overall study findings and caveats: Non-spike TCR breadth showed similarity between vaccine and placebo recipients. CD8+ and CD4+ T cells specific for spike reportedly responded with substantial breadth after vaccination.

Treatment here: 15 to 20 received Ad26.COV2.S at low or high dose, single or two shots; roughly 5 received placebo; per-sample allocation not given. Samples came from day 63 after the first vaccine or placebo injection. The V gene's germline CDR1 is MGHRA and CDR2 YSYEKL. V trimming: 0 bases; J trimming: 6 bases; junction bases outside the gene matches: 5. The CDR3 is 15 amino acids. Turning to this clone: Its cognate antigen is unknown.

Only in-frame clones appear in the TCRdb table, and some are missing; sequencing was by immunoSEQ multiplex PCR. The sample consists of 300,000 to 400,000 clones, roughly 87% of them appearing once. The clonotype was recovered from a person aged 18 to 65 who received the Ad26.COV2.S COVID-19 vaccine or a placebo. The chain carries TRBV4-1 and TRBJ2-3, with 8 bases aligning to TRBD1. The specimen comprised peripheral blood, sampled in a trial of Ad26.COV2.S vaccine versus placebo. The CDR3 protein is CASSQDFTGGDTQYF. CDR3 DNA: TGCGCCAGCAGCCAAGATTTCACAGGGGGGGATACGCAGTATTTT.